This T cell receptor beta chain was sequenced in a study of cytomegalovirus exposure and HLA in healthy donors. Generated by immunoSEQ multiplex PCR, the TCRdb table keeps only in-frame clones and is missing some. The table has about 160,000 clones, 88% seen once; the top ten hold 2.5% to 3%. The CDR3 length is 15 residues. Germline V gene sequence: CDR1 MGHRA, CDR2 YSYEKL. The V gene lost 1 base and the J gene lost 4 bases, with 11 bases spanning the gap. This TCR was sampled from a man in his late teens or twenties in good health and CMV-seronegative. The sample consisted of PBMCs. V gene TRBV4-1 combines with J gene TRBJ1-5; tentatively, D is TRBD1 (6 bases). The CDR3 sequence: CASSQAGQLNQPQHF. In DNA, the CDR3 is TGCGCCAGCAGCCAAGCTGGACAGCTAAATCAGCCCCAGCATTTT.